The 17 T cell receptor beta chains reported below all come from one sample, sequenced in a study of shared clonotypes between healthy human individuals. Libraries were prepared by immunoSEQ multiplex PCR; TCRdb keeps only in-frame clonotypes and omits some of them. The sample includes 450,000 to 500,000 clones, 65% to 80% of them seen just once. Sequencing was carried out using PBMCs. The receptors were gathered from a woman aged 40 to 50 in good health. Some clones in this sample may be carry-over from other donors' samples.

The chain uses TRBV11-2 and TRBJ2-1; weak D call: TRBD1 (6 bases). This CDR3 is 14 amino acids long. Germline CDR1 reads SGHAT; CDR2 reads FQNNGV. V was shortened by 1 base and J by 7 bases, with 11 bases between the two germline ends. This CDR3 is CASSLGGRANEQFF. The CDR3 DNA reads as TGTGCCAGCAGCTTAGGGGGGCGGGCTAATGAGCAGTTCTTC. Variable domain in full (rest from reference TRBV11-2 and TRBJ2-1): EAGVAQSPRYKIIEKRQSVAFWCNPISGHATLYWYQQILGQGPKLLIQFQNNGVVDDSQLPKDRFSAERLKGVDSTLKIQPAKLEDSAVYLCASSLGGRANEQFFGPGTRLTVL.

CDR3 bases: TGTGCCAGCAGCCACCGGACTAGCGGGGTTTACACAGATACGCAGTATTTT. Its protein is CASSHRTSGVYTDTQYF. The chain recombines TRBV27 with TRBJ2-3, with 12 bases aligning to TRBD2. Germline lookup yields CDR1 MNHEY and CDR2 SMNVEV (reference sequence). The trim removed 6 bases at V and 2 bases at J, leaving 9 bases unmatched. CDR3 size: 17 residues.

The chain recombines TRBV28 with TRBJ1-3; D is possibly TRBD1 (5 bases). This CDR3 spans 15 amino acids. In germline, CDR1 is MDHEN, CDR2 SYDVKM. Deletions cut 5 bases from V and 0 bases from J, with 11 bases between. CDR3 sequence (DNA): TGTGCCAGCAGTCCAGGGCCCATCTCTGGAAACACCATATATTTT. Its translation: CASSPGPISGNTIYF.

In this sample, this clone turned up a few times. CDR3 coding DNA: TGTGCCAGCAGCATCGGACTAGCGGGAGGGGGCACAGATACGCAGTATTTT. Translated: CASSIGLAGGGTDTQYF. The genes are TRBV11-1 and TRBJ2-3, with 15 bases identical to TRBD2. V was pared by 5 bases and J by 1 base, with 4 bases of the junction left unmatched. Per the germline V gene, CDR1 is SGHAT and CDR2 is FQDESV (reference sequence). The length of the CDR3 is 17 residues.

V is TRBV7-3 and J is TRBJ2-3; 8 nucleotides agree with TRBD2. J was trimmed by 3 bases and V by 8 bases; bases with no gene match: 7. CDR1 is SGHTA, CDR2 FQGTGA, per germline. The CDR3 runs to 14 residues. The CDR3 region has the DNA TGTGCCAGCCGGGCGGGGGGCGCGACAGATACGCAGTATTTT. This codes for CASRAGGATDTQYF. Based on the CDR3 plus reference TRBV7-3 and TRBJ2-3, the full variable domain is GAGVSQTPSNKVTEKGKYVELRCDPISGHTALYWYRQSLGQGPEFLIYFQGTGAADDSGLPNDRFFAVRPEGSVSTLKIQRTERGDSAVYLCASRAGGATDTQYFGPGTRLTVL.

The rearrangement uses TRBV28 and TRBJ2-7; no clear D gene. V lost 2 bases and J lost 3, with 11 bases in between. The CDR3 contains 14 residues. Germline lookup yields CDR1 MDHEN and CDR2 SYDVKM. CDR3 nucleotide sequence: TGTGCCAGCAGTTTAGCCGGTCCTAACTACGAGCAGTACTTC. It is translated as CASSLAGPNYEQYF.

The chain joins TRBV5-8 to TRBJ1-2; D may be TRBD1 (5 bases). CDR3 length equals 13 residues. V lost 6 bases and J 4 bases, leaving 13 bases between the germline ends. Germline-derived CDR1 and CDR2 are SGHTS and YDEGEE. The CDR3 sequence: CASTTGPFYGYTF. DNA of the CDR3: TGTGCCAGCACAACGGGGCCGTTCTATGGCTACACCTTC.

The rearrangement links TRBV28 to TRBJ1-1, with D unresolved. The CDR3 runs to 9 residues. The germline V gene has CDR1 MDHEN and CDR2 SYDVKM. Between the trimmed V and J ends, which lost 4 bases and 11 bases, there was a span of 5 bases. The CDR3 reads CASSSRAFF. The CDR3 coding sequence is TGTGCCAGCAGTTCTCGGGCTTTCTTT.

On this clone: Other DNA sequences in this sample translate to the same CDR3. The chain carries TRBV4-1 and TRBJ2-5; 7 bases map to TRBD1. The V gene's germline CDR1 is MGHRA and CDR2 YSYEKL. The CDR3 has 14 residues. J lost 2 bases, V lost 3 bases, and 3 bases had no gene match. In DNA, the CDR3 is TGCGCCAGCAGCCAGCCGGGACAGCAAGAGACCCAGTACTTC. This encodes CASSQPGQQETQYF.

The rearrangement joins TRBV7-2 to TRBJ1-2; D is unclear. Germline CDR1 reads SGHTA; CDR2 reads FQGNSA. V was trimmed by 3 bases and J by 8 bases, leaving 10 bases between them. The CDR3 contains 12 residues. The CDR3 spells CASSLEGWGYTF. DNA of the CDR3: TGTGCCAGCAGCTTGGAGGGATGGGGCTACACCTTC.

This clone was detected a few times. V usage is TRBV27 and J usage is TRBJ2-1; TRBD2 aligns across 10 bases. The CDR3 has 14 amino acids. CDR1 is MNHEY and CDR2 is SMNVEV in the germline V gene (reference sequence). Trimming took 4 bases from V and 7 from J; bases not matched to a gene: 4. This chain's CDR3 is CASSSLAGVNEQFF. The CDR3 bases are TGTGCCAGCAGTTCGCTAGCGGGAGTTAATGAGCAGTTCTTC.

In the case of this clone: The same CDR3 can be traced to other DNA sequences in this sample. V is TRBV2 and J is TRBJ2-3; 11 nucleotides line up with TRBD2. V lost 6 bases, J lost 2 bases, and 1 base stayed unmatched. This CDR3 region has 14 residues. Germline CDR1 is SNHLY and CDR2 is FYNNEI. The CDR3 nucleotides are TGTGCCAGCAGGGGACTAGCGGACACAGATACGCAGTATTTT. It is translated as CASRGLADTDTQYF.

This chain uses TRBV6-6 with TRBJ2-5; TRBD1 agrees at 9 bases. CDR3 length: 16 amino acids. Germline CDR1 and CDR2: MNHNY and SVGAGI (reference sequence). With V trimmed by 5 bases and J by 4 bases, 11 bases remained unmatched. Here the CDR3 reads CASSNFDRGAGETQYF. The CDR3 coding sequence is TGTGCCAGCAGTAACTTCGACAGGGGGGCAGGAGAGACCCAGTACTTC.

The V gene is TRBV7-9, the J gene TRBJ2-1, with TRBD2 identical over 9 bases. Germline CDR1 and CDR2: SEHNR and FQNEAQ (reference sequence). The CDR3 is 16 amino acids. J gave up 4 bases and V 6 bases, and 10 bases lay outside the gene matches. Written as DNA, the CDR3 is TGTGCCAGCAGTCCTACGACTAGCGGAGCTTACAATGAGCAGTTCTTC. As protein: CASSPTTSGAYNEQFF.

The chain uses TRBV19 and TRBJ2-7; 7 positions agree with TRBD2. Germline loops: CDR1 LNHDA, CDR2 SQIVND (reference sequence). V gave up 1 base and J gave up 4 bases; unmatched junction bases: 4. CDR3 length: 14 amino acids. Here the CDR3 reads CASSIASGKYEQYF. The CDR3 region has the DNA TGTGCCAGTAGTATAGCTAGCGGAAAATACGAGCAGTACTTC.

This chain connects TRBV14 to TRBJ1-6, with D unclear. V shed 2 bases and J shed 0 bases, with 11 bases lying between them. Germline lookup yields CDR1 SGHDN and CDR2 FVKESK. The length of the CDR3 is 17 residues. DNA of the CDR3: TGTGCCAGCAGCCAACTTGGGCAGAGCTCCTATAATTCACCCCTCCACTTT. Encoded protein: CASSQLGQSSYNSPLHF.

The genes are TRBV5-5 and TRBJ1-1; 10 bases match TRBD1. Germline V gene data show CDR1 as SGHKS and CDR2 as YYEKEE (reference sequence). The CDR3 runs to 13 residues. V gave up 6 bases and J gave up 7 bases; unmatched junction bases: 6. The CDR3 loop reads CASTRTGGIEAFF. The CDR3 DNA reads as TGTGCCAGCACCAGGACAGGGGGAATTGAAGCTTTCTTT.